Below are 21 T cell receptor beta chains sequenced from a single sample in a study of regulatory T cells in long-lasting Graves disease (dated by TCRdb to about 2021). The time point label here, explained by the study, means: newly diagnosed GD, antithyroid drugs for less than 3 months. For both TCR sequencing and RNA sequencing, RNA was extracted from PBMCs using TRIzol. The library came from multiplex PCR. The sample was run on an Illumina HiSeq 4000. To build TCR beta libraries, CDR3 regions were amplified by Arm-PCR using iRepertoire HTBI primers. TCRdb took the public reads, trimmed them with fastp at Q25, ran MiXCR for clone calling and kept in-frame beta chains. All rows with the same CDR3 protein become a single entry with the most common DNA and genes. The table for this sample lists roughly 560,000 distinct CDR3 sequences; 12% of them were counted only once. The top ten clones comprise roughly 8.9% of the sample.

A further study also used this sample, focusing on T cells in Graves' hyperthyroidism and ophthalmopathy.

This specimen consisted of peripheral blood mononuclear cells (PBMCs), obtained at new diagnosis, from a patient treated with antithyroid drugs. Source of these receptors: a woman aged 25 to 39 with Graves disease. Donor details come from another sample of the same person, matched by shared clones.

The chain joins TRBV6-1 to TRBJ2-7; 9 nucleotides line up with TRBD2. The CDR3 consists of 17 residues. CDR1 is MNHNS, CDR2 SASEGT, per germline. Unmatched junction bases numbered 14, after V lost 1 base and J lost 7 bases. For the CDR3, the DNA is TGTGCCAGCAGTGAAGAAATGGGGCTAGCGGGATTAAAGGAGCAGTACTTC. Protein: CASSEEMGLAGLKEQYF.

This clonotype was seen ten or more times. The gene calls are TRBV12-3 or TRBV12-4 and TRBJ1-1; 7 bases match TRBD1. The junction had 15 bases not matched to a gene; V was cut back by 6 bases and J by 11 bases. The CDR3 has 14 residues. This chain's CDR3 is CASSPPLAGTDAFF. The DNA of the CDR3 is TGTGCCAGCAGCCCACCGTTGGCCGGGACAGATGCTTTCTTT.

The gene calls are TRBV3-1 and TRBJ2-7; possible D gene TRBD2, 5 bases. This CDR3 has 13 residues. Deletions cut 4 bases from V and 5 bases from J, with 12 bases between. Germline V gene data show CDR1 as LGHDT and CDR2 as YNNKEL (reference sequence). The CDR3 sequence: CASSRGRGDEQYF. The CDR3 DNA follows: TGTGCCAGCAGCCGCGGACGGGGTGACGAGCAGTACTTC.

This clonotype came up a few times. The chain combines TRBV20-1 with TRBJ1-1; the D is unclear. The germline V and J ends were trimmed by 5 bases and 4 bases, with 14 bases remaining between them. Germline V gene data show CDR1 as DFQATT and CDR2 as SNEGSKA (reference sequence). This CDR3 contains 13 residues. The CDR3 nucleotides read TGCAGTGCTTCAAGTATTTGGAGCACTGAAGCTTTCTTT. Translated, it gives CSASSIWSTEAFF.

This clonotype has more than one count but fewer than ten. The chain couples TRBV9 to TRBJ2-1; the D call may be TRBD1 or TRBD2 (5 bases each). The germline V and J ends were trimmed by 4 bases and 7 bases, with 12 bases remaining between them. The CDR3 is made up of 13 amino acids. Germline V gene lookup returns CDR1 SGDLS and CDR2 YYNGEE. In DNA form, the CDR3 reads TGTGCCAGCAGCAAAGATGGGGGAAATGAGCAGTTCTTC. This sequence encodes CASSKDGGNEQFF.

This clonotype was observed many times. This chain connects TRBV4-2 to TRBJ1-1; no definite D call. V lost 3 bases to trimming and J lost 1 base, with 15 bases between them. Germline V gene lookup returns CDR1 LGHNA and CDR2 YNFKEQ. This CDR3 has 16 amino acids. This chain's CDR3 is CASSQGKVFGNTEAFF. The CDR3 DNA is TGTGCCAGCAGCCAGGGAAAGGTGTTTGGGAACACTGAAGCTTTCTTT.

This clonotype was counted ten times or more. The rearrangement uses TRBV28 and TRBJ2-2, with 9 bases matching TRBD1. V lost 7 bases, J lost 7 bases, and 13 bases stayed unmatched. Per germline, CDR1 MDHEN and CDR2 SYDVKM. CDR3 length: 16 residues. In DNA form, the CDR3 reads TGTGCCAGCACCTCCTCCGGGACAGGGAGAGGCGGGGAGCTGTTTTTT. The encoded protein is CASTSSGTGRGGELFF.

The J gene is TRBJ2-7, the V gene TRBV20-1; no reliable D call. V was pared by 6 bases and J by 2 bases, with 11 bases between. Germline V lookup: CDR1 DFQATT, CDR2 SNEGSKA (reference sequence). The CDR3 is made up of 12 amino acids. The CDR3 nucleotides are TGCAGTGCCGTCGATGTACCCTACGAGCAGTACTTC. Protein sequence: CSAVDVPYEQYF.

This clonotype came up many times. CDR3 nucleotides: TGTGCCTGGAGTCAAAAGTACCAAGAGACCCAGTACTTC. It yields the protein CAWSQKYQETQYF. The gene calls are TRBV30 and TRBJ2-5; D unresolved. The ends were cut back, 2 bases at V and 0 bases at J, with 7 bases in the middle. This CDR3 region has 13 residues. The germline V gene encodes CDR1 GTSNPN and CDR2 SVGIG (reference sequence).

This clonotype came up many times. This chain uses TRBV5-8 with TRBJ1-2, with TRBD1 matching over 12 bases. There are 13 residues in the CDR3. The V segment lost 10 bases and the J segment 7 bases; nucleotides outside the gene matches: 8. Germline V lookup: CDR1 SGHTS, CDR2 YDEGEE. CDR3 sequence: CAVRGQGAVGYTF. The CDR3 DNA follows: TGTGCCGTCCGGGGACAGGGGGCGGTTGGCTACACCTTC.

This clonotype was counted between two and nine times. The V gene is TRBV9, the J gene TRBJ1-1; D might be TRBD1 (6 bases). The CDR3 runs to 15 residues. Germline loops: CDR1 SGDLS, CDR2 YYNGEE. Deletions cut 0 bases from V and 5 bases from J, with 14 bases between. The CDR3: CASSVEITGSTEAFF. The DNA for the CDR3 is TGTGCCAGCAGCGTAGAAATAACAGGGTCGACTGAAGCTTTCTTT.

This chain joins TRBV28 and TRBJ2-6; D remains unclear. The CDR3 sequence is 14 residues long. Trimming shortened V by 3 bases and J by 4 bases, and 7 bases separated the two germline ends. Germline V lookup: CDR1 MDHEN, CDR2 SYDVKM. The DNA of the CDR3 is TGTGCCAGCAGTTTCCCGTGGGGGGCCAACGTCCTGACTTTC. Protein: CASSFPWGANVLTF.

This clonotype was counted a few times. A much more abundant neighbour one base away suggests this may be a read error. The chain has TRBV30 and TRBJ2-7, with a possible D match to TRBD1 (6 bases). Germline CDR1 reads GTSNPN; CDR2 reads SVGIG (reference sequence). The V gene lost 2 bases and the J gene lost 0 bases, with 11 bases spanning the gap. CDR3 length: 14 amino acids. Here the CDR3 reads CAWSQGGPSYEQYF. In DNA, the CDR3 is TGTGCCTGGAGTCAAGGGGGACCCTCCTACGAGCAGTACTTC. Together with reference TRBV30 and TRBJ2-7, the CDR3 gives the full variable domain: SQTIHQWPATLVQPVGSPLSLECTVEGTSNPNLYWYRQAAGRGLQLLFYSVGIGQISSEVPQNLSASRPQDRQFILSSKKLLLSDSGFYLCAWSQGGPSYEQYFGPGTRLTVT.

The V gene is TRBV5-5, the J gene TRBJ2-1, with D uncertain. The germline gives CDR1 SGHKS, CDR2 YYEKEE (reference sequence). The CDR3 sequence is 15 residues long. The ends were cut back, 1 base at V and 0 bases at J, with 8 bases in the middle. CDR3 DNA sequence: TGTGCCAGCAGCTTGACAGTTGTCTCCTACAATGAGCAGTTCTTC. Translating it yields CASSLTVVSYNEQFF. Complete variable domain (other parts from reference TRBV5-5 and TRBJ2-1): DAGVTQSPTHLIKTRGQQVTLRCSPISGHKSVSWYQQVLGQGPQFIFQYYEKEERGRGNFPDRFSARQFPNYSSELNVNALLLGDSALYLCASSLTVVSYNEQFFGPGTRLTVL.

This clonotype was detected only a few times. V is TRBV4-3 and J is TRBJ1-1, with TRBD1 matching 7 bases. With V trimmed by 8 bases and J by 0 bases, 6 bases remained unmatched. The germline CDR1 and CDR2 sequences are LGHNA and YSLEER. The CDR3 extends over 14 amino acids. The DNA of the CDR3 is TGCGCCAGCGGACCGGACAGGATGAACACTGAAGCTTTCTTT. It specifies CASGPDRMNTEAFF.

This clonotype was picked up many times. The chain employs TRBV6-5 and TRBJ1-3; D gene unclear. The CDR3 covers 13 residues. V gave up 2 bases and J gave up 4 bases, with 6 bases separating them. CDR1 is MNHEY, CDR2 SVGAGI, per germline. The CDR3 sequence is CASSYERGNTIYF. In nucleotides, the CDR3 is TGTGCCAGCAGTTACGAAAGAGGAAACACCATATATTTT.

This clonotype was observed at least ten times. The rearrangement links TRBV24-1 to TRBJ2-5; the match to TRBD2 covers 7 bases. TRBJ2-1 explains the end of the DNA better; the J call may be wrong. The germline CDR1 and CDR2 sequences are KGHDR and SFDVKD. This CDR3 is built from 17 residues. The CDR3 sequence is CATSDAPRAGKYNEQFF. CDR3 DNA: TGTGCCACCAGTGATGCCCCTCGAGCGGGAAAGTATAATGAGCAGTTCTTC.

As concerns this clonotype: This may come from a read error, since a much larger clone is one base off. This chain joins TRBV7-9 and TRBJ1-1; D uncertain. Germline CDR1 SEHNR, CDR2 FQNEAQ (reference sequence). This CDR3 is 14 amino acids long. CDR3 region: CASGLGVDAAEAFF. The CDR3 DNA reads TGTGCCAGCGGCTTAGGAGTCGATGCGGCTGAAGCTTTCTTT.

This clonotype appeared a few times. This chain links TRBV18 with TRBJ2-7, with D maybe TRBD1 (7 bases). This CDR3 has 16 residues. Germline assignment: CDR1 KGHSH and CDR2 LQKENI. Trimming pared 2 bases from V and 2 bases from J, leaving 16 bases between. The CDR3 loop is CASSPKAGQITYEQYF. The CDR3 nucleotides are TGTGCCAGCTCACCAAAGGCGGGACAGATAACCTACGAGCAGTACTTC.

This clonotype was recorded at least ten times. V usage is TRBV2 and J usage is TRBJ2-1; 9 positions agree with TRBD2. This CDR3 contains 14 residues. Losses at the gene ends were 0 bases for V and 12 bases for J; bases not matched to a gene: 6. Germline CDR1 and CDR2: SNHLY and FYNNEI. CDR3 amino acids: CASSEARGAGGQFF. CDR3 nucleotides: TGTGCCAGCAGTGAAGCGCGTGGAGCGGGAGGGCAGTTCTTC.

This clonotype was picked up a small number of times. The CDR3 DNA reads as TGCGCCAGCAGCCACCAGGGTAGTGGCAATCAGCCCCAGCATTTT. The encoded protein is CASSHQGSGNQPQHF. This chain links TRBV4-1 with TRBJ1-5; D might be TRBD1 (5 bases). Trimming took off 3 bases at V and 2 bases at J, with 11 bases between the two ends. There are 15 residues in the CDR3. Germline lookup yields CDR1 MGHRA and CDR2 YSYEKL.